The 28 T cell receptor beta chains presented below share a single source sample, sequenced in a study of OX40 agonist ivuxolimab in advanced cancers. The method was immunoSEQ multiplex PCR; TCRdb's version includes in-frame clones alone and lacks a portion of them. This table has some 65,000 clones, approximately 86% appearing once. This sample comprised CD4+ or CD8+ T cells sorted from blood, obtained in a trial of the OX40 agonist ivuxolimab. All receptors come from an adult with an advanced solid tumor such as melanoma, head and neck, liver or kidney cancer.

By its share, this clone is medium-sized. The gene calls are TRBV7-9 and TRBJ1-2; weak D call: TRBD1 (6 bases). Trimming took off 3 bases at V and 0 bases at J, with 8 bases between the two ends. There are 14 residues in the CDR3. Looked up from germline, CDR1 is SEHNR and CDR2 is FQNEAQ (reference sequence). CDR3 in DNA: TGTGCCAGCAGCTTGACAGGACCTAACTATGGCTACACCTTC. This encodes CASSLTGPNYGYTF.

This clone has a handful of counts. This chain uses TRBV10-2 with TRBJ1-5; no reliable D call. Per the germline V gene, CDR1 is WSHSY and CDR2 is SAAADI. Between the trimmed V and J ends, which lost 3 bases and 5 bases, there was a span of 8 bases. CDR3 size: 13 residues. CDR3 sequence reads: CASSEGRDQPQHF. In DNA, the CDR3 is TGCGCCAGCAGTGAAGGGAGGGATCAGCCCCAGCATTTT.

Worth noting for this clone: The sample contains more than one DNA sequence encoding this CDR3. V is TRBV6-5 and J is TRBJ1-4, with a possible D match to TRBD1 (5 bases). CDR1 and CDR2 (germline): MNHEY, SVGAGI. Trimming stripped 5 bases from V and 0 bases from J, with 7 bases between. The CDR3 has 14 amino acids. In DNA form, the CDR3 reads TGTGCCAGCAGTCCGACAGCAACTAATGAAAAACTGTTTTTT. Its translation: CASSPTATNEKLFF.

V gene TRBV6-5 combines with J gene TRBJ1-6; 8 nucleotides agree with TRBD1. This CDR3 has 16 residues. Germline CDR1 reads MNHEY; CDR2 reads SVGAGI. V shed 0 bases and J 10 bases; nucleotides not matched to a gene: 8. The CDR3 region is CASSYSTGVARSPLHF. The CDR3 DNA follows: TGTGCCAGCAGTTACTCGACAGGGGTGGCGAGATCACCCCTCCACTTT.

This clone came up a few times. The gene calls are TRBV15 and TRBJ2-1; D is uncertain. There are 14 residues in the CDR3. Deletions cut 0 bases from V and 5 bases from J, with 8 bases between. CDR1 LNHNV and CDR2 YYDKDF come from the germline V gene (reference sequence). DNA for the CDR3: TGTGCCACCAGCAGAGATTTCCAAGACAATGAGCAGTTCTTC. This codes for CATSRDFQDNEQFF.

Points on this clone: The sample contains more than one DNA sequence encoding this CDR3. The rearrangement joins TRBV18 to TRBJ2-6; D perhaps matches TRBD2 (6 bases). Trimming took 3 bases from V and 0 from J, leaving 6 bases between them. Per the germline V gene, CDR1 is KGHSH and CDR2 is LQKENI. The CDR3 runs 15 residues. This chain's CDR3 is CASSPGGSGANVLTF. As DNA, the CDR3 is TGTGCCAGCTCACCCGGGGGCTCTGGGGCCAACGTCCTGACTTTC.

J is TRBJ1-4 and V is TRBV6-6, with D unresolved. Per germline, CDR1 MNHNY and CDR2 SVGAGI (reference sequence). The CDR3 spans 15 residues. Trimming took 4 bases from V and 5 from J, leaving 14 bases between them. The CDR3 sequence: CASSLQNLKNEKLFF. For the CDR3, the DNA is TGTGCCAGCAGTTTACAAAACCTGAAGAATGAAAAACTGTTTTTT.

This clone occurred once. This chain uses TRBV9 with TRBJ1-3; possible D gene TRBD1, 5 bases. Trimming shortened V by 5 bases and J by 4 bases, and 10 bases separated the two germline ends. Germline V lookup: CDR1 SGDLS, CDR2 YYNGEE. The CDR3 is 13 amino acids. CDR3 in amino acids: CASSRGFGNTIYF. As DNA, the CDR3 is TGTGCCAGCAGTAGGGGTTTCGGAAACACCATATATTTT. Full variable domain (remainder filled in from reference TRBV9 and TRBJ1-3): DSGVTQTPKHLITATGQRVTLRCSPRSGDLSVYWYQQSLDQGLQFLIQYYNGEERAKGNILERFSAQQFPDLHSELNLSSLELGDSALYFCASSRGFGNTIYFGEGSWLTVV.

The sample holds one count of this clone. The chain links TRBV6-5 to TRBJ1-1; a possible D gene is TRBD1 (5 bases). This CDR3 comprises 14 residues. Germline loops: CDR1 MNHEY, CDR2 SVGAGI. V was cut by 4 bases and J by 5 bases, with 14 bases left in between. The CDR3: CASSSPGRGTEAFF. The CDR3 DNA reads TGTGCCAGCAGTTCCCCAGGGCGAGGGACTGAAGCTTTCTTT.

The CDR3 loop reads CASSLGLRPNEQFF. CDR3 in DNA: TGTGCCAGCAGTCTGGGACTCCGCCCAAATGAGCAGTTCTTC. This chain links TRBV27 with TRBJ2-1; D may be TRBD2 (6 bases). The V gene lost 5 bases and the J gene lost 7 bases, with 15 bases spanning the gap. The CDR3 sequence is 14 residues long. Germline V gene data show CDR1 as MNHEY and CDR2 as SMNVEV (reference sequence).

CDR3 loop: CAWSILSGGNTIYF. The CDR3 nucleotides are TGTGCCTGGAGTATACTTTCCGGCGGAAACACCATATATTTT. J is TRBJ1-3 and V is TRBV30; no clear D gene. V was shortened by 2 bases and J by 4 bases, with 12 bases between the two germline ends. The CDR3 is 14 amino acids. Germline-derived CDR1 and CDR2 are GTSNPN and SVGIG (reference sequence).

This chain links TRBV27 with TRBJ2-7, with 11 bases lining up with TRBD2. This CDR3 region has 19 residues. Germline V gene sequence: CDR1 MNHEY, CDR2 SMNVEV (reference sequence). The trim removed 2 bases at V and 7 bases at J, leaving 19 bases unmatched. Here the CDR3 reads CASSLSVRLAGGTAGEQYF. The CDR3 DNA reads TGTGCCAGCAGTTTAAGCGTTCGGCTAGCGGGAGGTACGGCGGGTGAGCAGTACTTC.

About this clone itself: The same CDR3 also results from other DNA sequences found in this sample. The chain combines TRBV28 with TRBJ2-7, with D unresolved. Trimming shortened V by 1 base and J by 3 bases, and 4 bases separated the two germline ends. CDR1 and CDR2 (germline): MDHEN, SYDVKM. The CDR3 is made up of 12 amino acids. This CDR3 is CASSLSSYEQYF. CDR3 nucleotides: TGTGCCAGCAGTTTATCCAGCTACGAGCAGTACTTC.

The chain employs TRBV19 and TRBJ2-7; no clear D gene. The CDR3 loop spans 14 amino acids. Trimming removed 1 base from V and 3 bases from J, with 10 bases in between. CDR1 and CDR2 (germline): LNHDA, SQIVND (reference sequence). CDR3 sequence: CASSIGWKGYEQYF. Here the CDR3 DNA reads TGTGCCAGTAGTATAGGGTGGAAGGGCTACGAGCAGTACTTC.

The V gene is TRBV18, the J gene TRBJ1-1; 8 bases line up with TRBD1. The junction had 7 bases not matched to a gene; V was cut back by 2 bases and J by 11 bases. The CDR3 has 13 residues. The V gene's germline CDR1 is KGHSH and CDR2 LQKENI. Here the CDR3 reads CASSPSLDREAFF. CDR3 nucleotide sequence: TGTGCCAGCTCACCATCCCTGGACAGGGAGGCTTTCTTT.

The gene calls are TRBV27 and TRBJ1-6; D is possibly TRBD1 (5 bases). CDR1 MNHEY and CDR2 SMNVEV come from the germline V gene (reference sequence). Trimming removed 6 bases at V and 5 bases at J, with 11 bases between. This CDR3 region has 14 residues. CDR3 loop: CASRWGGDNSPLHF. Here the CDR3 DNA reads TGTGCCAGCAGGTGGGGAGGGGATAATTCACCCCTCCACTTT.

This clone was detected ten times or more. V and J are TRBV7-6 and TRBJ2-1; 12 bases map to TRBD2. The V gene's germline CDR1 is SGHVS and CDR2 FNYEAQ. Trimming cost V 2 bases and J 13 bases; bases outside gene matches: 3. The CDR3 contains 13 residues. The CDR3, as DNA: TGTGCCAGCAGCTTACTAGCGGGGGGGGATCAGTTCTTC. This sequence encodes CASSLLAGGDQFF.

The chain employs TRBV5-1 and TRBJ1-3; no reliable D call. Germline-derived CDR1 and CDR2 are SGHRS and YFSETQ. The germline V and J ends were trimmed by 0 bases and 1 base, with 5 bases remaining between them. CDR3 length: 14 amino acids. CDR3 loop: CASSLAASGNTIYF. The CDR3 nucleotides are TGCGCCAGCAGCTTGGCAGCATCTGGAAACACCATATATTTT.

This chain uses TRBV28 with TRBJ2-3, with unresolved D. Germline CDR1 is MDHEN and CDR2 is SYDVKM. The CDR3 has 12 amino acids. V lost 7 bases and J lost 4, with 9 bases in between. The CDR3 reads CASKSVPDTQYF. CDR3 DNA: TGTGCCAGCAAATCTGTCCCAGATACGCAGTATTTT. Full variable domain (remainder filled in from reference TRBV28 and TRBJ2-3): DVKVTQSSRYLVKRTGEKVFLECVQDMDHENMFWYRQDPGLGLRLIYFSYDVKMKEKGDIPEGYSVSREKKERFSLILESASTNQTSMYLCASKSVPDTQYFGPGTRLTVL.

CDR3 residues: CASSVRTGDGYSNQPQHF. CDR3 DNA: TGTGCCAGTAGTGTAAGGACAGGGGACGGGTATAGCAATCAGCCCCAGCATTTT. V and J are TRBV19 and TRBJ1-5; 9 nucleotides line up with TRBD1. With V trimmed by 5 bases and J by 0 bases, 11 bases remained unmatched. CDR1 LNHDA and CDR2 SQIVND come from the germline V gene (reference sequence). The CDR3 is made up of 18 amino acids. Based on the CDR3 plus reference TRBV19 and TRBJ1-5, the full variable domain is DGGITQSPKYLFRKEGQNVTLSCEQNLNHDAMYWYRQDPGQGLRLIYYSQIVNDFQKGDIAEGYSVSREKKESFPLTVTSAQKNPTAFYLCASSVRTGDGYSNQPQHFGDGTRLSIL.

CDR3 nucleotides: TGTGCCAGCAGCTTGGGTGGGACAGGGAACACTGAAGCTTTCTTT. Protein product: CASSLGGTGNTEAFF. The chain couples TRBV5-4 to TRBJ1-1; 8 positions match TRBD1. The CDR3 is made up of 15 amino acids. Trimming at V came to 0 bases and at J to 1 base, leaving 2 bases not matched to a gene. Germline loops: CDR1 SGHNT, CDR2 YYREEE (reference sequence).

The chain combines TRBV11-1 with TRBJ2-7; tentatively, D is TRBD1 or TRBD2 (7 bases each). This CDR3 has 14 residues. V was clipped by 5 bases and J by 2 bases, with 13 bases between them. Germline V lookup: CDR1 SGHAT, CDR2 FQDESV (reference sequence). The CDR3 here is CASSLQGTTYEQYF. The CDR3, as DNA: TGTGCCAGCAGCCTACAGGGGACTACCTACGAGCAGTACTTC.

V is TRBV6-1 and J is TRBJ2-7; possibly TRBD2 for D (6 bases). The V end was cut by 1 base, the J end by 1 base, with 14 bases between. The CDR3 consists of 16 residues. Germline CDR1 MNHNS, CDR2 SASEGT. The CDR3: CASSEGVGLPSYEQYF. The CDR3 DNA is TGTGCCAGCAGTGAAGGGGTGGGACTCCCATCCTACGAGCAGTACTTC.

In this sample, this clone turned up once. The chain links TRBV18 to TRBJ1-1; maybe TRBD1 (6 bases). V gave up 6 bases and J gave up 6 bases, with 14 bases separating them. Germline V gene lookup returns CDR1 KGHSH and CDR2 LQKENI. The CDR3 is 13 residues long. This chain's CDR3 is CASSLAGEAEAFF. CDR3 bases: TGTGCCAGCTCCTTGGCAGGGGAGGCTGAAGCTTTCTTT.

The chain recombines TRBV6-5 with TRBJ2-2; possible D gene TRBD1, 6 bases. This CDR3 has 13 amino acids. Germline V gene sequence: CDR1 MNHEY, CDR2 SVGAGI. Trimming shortened V by 6 bases and J by 4 bases, and 9 bases separated the two germline ends. The CDR3 DNA follows: TGTGCCAGCAGGTTGACAGGCACCGGGGAGCTGTTTTTT. Protein product: CASRLTGTGELFF.

V and J are TRBV5-8 and TRBJ1-2, with 7 bases fitting TRBD1. J lost 4 bases, V lost 0 bases, and 6 bases had no gene match. The germline CDR1 and CDR2 sequences are SGHTS and YDEGEE. The CDR3 contains 15 residues. CDR3 residues: CASSLEDRPFYGYTF. The CDR3 DNA is TGTGCCAGCAGCTTGGAGGACAGGCCTTTCTATGGCTACACCTTC.

V is TRBV28 and J is TRBJ2-7; D call uncertain. Germline V gene lookup returns CDR1 MDHEN and CDR2 SYDVKM. Between the trimmed V and J ends, which lost 3 bases and 9 bases, there was a span of 18 bases. This CDR3 spans 14 amino acids. The CDR3, as DNA: TGTGCCAGCAGTTTGTCTCCCCGCCAGTCCGGGCAGTACTTC. It yields the protein CASSLSPRQSGQYF.

This chain joins TRBV19 and TRBJ2-3, with 10 bases that match TRBD1. Germline lookup yields CDR1 LNHDA and CDR2 SQIVND (reference sequence). After removal of 4 bases from V and 0 bases from J, the junction contained 1 base not matched to a gene. CDR3 length: 15 residues. CDR3 loop: CASSKGQGSTDTQYF. DNA of the CDR3: TGTGCCAGTAGTAAGGGACAGGGGAGCACAGATACGCAGTATTTT.